The subject of this entry is one TCR beta chain. This record belongs to a study of T cell changes during pregnancy in multiple sclerosis. CDR3 size: 15 residues. Germline-derived CDR1 and CDR2 are SGHTA and FQGTGA. Trimming at V came to 3 bases and at J to 5 bases, leaving 6 bases not matched to a gene. Only in-frame clones appear in the TCRdb table, and some are missing; sequencing was by immunoSEQ multiplex PCR. The sample yields tens of thousands of clones, about 92% seen once. The rearrangement joins TRBV7-3 to TRBJ2-1, with TRBD2 matching over 8 bases. The sequenced sample was CD8+ T cells from peripheral blood mononuclear cells, obtained in the third trimester of pregnancy. The receptor was derived from a female donor with multiple sclerosis, enrolled in a pregnancy study. The CDR3 here is CASSLGLGSHNEQFF. The CDR3 DNA follows: TGTGCCAGCAGCTTGGGACTAGGTTCCCACAATGAGCAGTTCTTC.